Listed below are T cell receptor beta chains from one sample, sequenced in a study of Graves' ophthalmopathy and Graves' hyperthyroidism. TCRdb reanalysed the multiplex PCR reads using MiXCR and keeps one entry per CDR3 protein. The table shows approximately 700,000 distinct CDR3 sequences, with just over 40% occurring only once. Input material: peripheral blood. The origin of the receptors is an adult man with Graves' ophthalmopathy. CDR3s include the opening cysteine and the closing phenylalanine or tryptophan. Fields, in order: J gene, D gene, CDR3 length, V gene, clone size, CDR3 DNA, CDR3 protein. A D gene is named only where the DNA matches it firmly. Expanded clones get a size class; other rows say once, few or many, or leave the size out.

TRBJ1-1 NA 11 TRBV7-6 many TGTGCCAGCAGCCAGGGTCATGAAGCTTTCTTT CASSQGHEAFF
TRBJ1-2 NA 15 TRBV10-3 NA TGTGCCAGCAGTCTGGGGAATGGACATGGACCTGGCTACACCTTC CASSLGNGHGPGYTF
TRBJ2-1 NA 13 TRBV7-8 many TGTGCCAGCAGCTCTGGACAGTACAATGAGCAGTTCTTC CASSSGQYNEQFF
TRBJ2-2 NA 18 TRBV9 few TGTGCCAGCAGCTCTCACACCGGGACTCCTGGTTGGGGCGGGGAGCTGTTTTTT CASSSHTGTPGWGGELFF
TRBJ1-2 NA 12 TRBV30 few TGTGCCTGGAGTGTATCACAGTATGGCTACACCTTC CAWSVSQYGYTF
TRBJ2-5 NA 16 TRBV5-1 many TGCGCCAGCAGCTTGTCCGGGGGCGTTGGGCAAGAGACCCAGTACTTC CASSLSGGVGQETQYF
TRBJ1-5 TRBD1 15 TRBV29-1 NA TGCAGCGTTGAAGTTGGGACAGGGGGCATTCAGCCCCAGCATTTT CSVEVGTGGIQPQHF
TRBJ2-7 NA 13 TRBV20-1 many TGCAGTGCCCCGGGACGGAACTCCTACGAGCAGTACTTC CSAPGRNSYEQYF
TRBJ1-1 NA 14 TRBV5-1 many TGCGCCAGCAGCTTTGTTGCCGTGAACACTGAAGCTTTCTTT CASSFVAVNTEAFF
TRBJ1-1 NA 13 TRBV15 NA TGCGCCACCATGGCAAGGGACTACACTGAAGCTTTCTTT CATMARDYTEAFF
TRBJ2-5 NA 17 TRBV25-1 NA TGTGCCAGCAGTGAACGGGGGACAGAGGCGACACAAGAGACCCAGTACTTC CASSERGTEATQETQYF
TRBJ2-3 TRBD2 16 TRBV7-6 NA TGTGCCAGCAGCTCAAACCGGGGGGGCGTCGCAGATACGCAGTATTTT CASSSNRGGVADTQYF
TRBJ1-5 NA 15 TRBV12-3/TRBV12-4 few TGTGCCAGCAGCCCCGGTTTGGGGGCCAATCAGCCCCAGCATTTT CASSPGLGANQPQHF
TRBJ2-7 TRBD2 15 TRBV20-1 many TGCAGTGCTAGTTTCCGTGGGCGGGGGAGCTACGAGCAGTACTTC CSASFRGRGSYEQYF
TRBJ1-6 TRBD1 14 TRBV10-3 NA TGTGCCATCAGTGTAGGACAGGGCCGTTCACCCCTCCACTTT CAISVGQGRSPLHF
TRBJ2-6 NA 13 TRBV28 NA TGTGCCCTCAGGGGGGCTGGGGCCAACGTCCTGACTTTC CALRGAGANVLTF
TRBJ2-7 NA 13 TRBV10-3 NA TGTGCCAGCAGTTATATGGGATACTACGAGCAGTACTTC CASSYMGYYEQYF
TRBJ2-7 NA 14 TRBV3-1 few TGTGCCAGCAGCCAAGGAGGGGGGGCAGCCGAGCAGTACTTC CASSQGGGAAEQYF
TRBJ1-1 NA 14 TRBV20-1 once TGCAGTGCTAGACGGGGACGGCAGAACACTGAAGCTTTCTTT CSARRGRQNTEAFF
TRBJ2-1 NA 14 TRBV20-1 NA TGCAGTGCTCGTCAGGTACACTCCTACAATGAGCAGTTCTTC CSARQVHSYNEQFF
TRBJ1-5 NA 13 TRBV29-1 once TGCAGCTTGTCTGGACATAGCAATCAGCCCCAGCATTTT CSLSGHSNQPQHF
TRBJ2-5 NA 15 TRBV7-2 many TGTGCCAGCAGCTTAGGAATGGGGACCCAAGAGACCCAGTACTTC CASSLGMGTQETQYF
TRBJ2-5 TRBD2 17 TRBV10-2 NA TGCGCCAGCAGTGAGTCCGGGACTAGCGGGGCCGGGGAGACCCAGTACTTC CASSESGTSGAGETQYF
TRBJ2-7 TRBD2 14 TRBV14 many TGTGCCAGCAGCCCGCGGGAGTTCCTACACGAGCAGTACTTC CASSPREFLHEQYF
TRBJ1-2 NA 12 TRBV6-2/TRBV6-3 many TGTGCCAGCAGTTACACCCAGGGAAGGAGCACCTTC CASSYTQGRSTF